This TCR beta chain is drawn from a study of blood T cell repertoires in COVID-19. Study as a whole: Spain, Italy and the United States supplied samples that represented acute and convalescent COVID-19.

Those enrolled, adults aged 18 to 89 years, came from about 24 US areas. Grouping used clinical history reported by participants in a survey and questionnaire. Assay used: immunoSEQ multiplex PCR; TCRdb lists only in-frame clones, some missing. Of over 200,000 clones in the sample, about 86% were seen once. The sequenced material came from PBMCs or T cells enriched from blood (not recorded which). The clonotype originates from a woman aged 45 to 65 in a cohort exposed to, infected with or recovered from COVID-19 (not recorded which).

The CDR3 loop reads CASRAGQQYNQPQHF. CDR3 nucleotides: TGTGCCAGCAGGGCGGGACAGCAATACAATCAGCCCCAGCATTTT. V and J are TRBV2 and TRBJ1-5, with 7 bases lining up with TRBD1. The CDR3 is made up of 15 amino acids. Germline-derived CDR1 and CDR2 are SNHLY and FYNNEI. Trimming took 6 bases from V and 3 from J; bases not matched to a gene: 8.